The 28 T cell receptor beta chains below were found in one sample sequenced in a study of beta chain features in type 1 diabetes. Expressed TCRB transcripts got sequenced, as all isolated RNA was reverse transcribed. Profiling relied on immunoSEQ multiplex PCR, and the TCRdb table lists in-frame clones only, not all of them. The table has some 250,000 clones, roughly 30% seen once. Sequencing was performed on central memory CD4+ T cells from blood. The source of these receptors is a man aged 25-40 years in good health.

CDR3 residues: CAWARLAGDTDTQYF. The CDR3 DNA reads TGTGCCTGGGCAAGACTAGCGGGGGACACAGATACGCAGTATTTT. V gene TRBV30 combines with J gene TRBJ2-3; 12 nucleotides line up with TRBD2. This CDR3 region has 15 residues. V gave up 5 bases and J gave up 2 bases; unmatched junction bases: 5. CDR1 is GTSNPN, CDR2 SVGIG, per germline (reference sequence).

The chain recombines TRBV7-2 with TRBJ2-1; 7 nucleotides agree with TRBD2. V lost 5 bases, J lost 0 bases, and 13 bases stayed unmatched. CDR1 is SGHTA, CDR2 FQGNSA, per germline. The CDR3 spans 18 residues. CDR3 nucleotides: TGTGCCAGCAGCCCAGCCAGGCTAGCGGCTAGCTCCTACAATGAGCAGTTCTTC. It encodes CASSPARLAASSYNEQFF. The entire variable domain, with the rest obtained from reference TRBV7-2 and TRBJ2-1, is as follows: GAGVSQSPSNKVTEKGKDVELRCDPISGHTALYWYRQSLGQGLEFLIYFQGNSAPDKSGLPSDRFSAERTGGSVSTLTIQRTQQEDSAVYLCASSPARLAASSYNEQFFGPGTRLTVL.

This clone was recorded many times. The gene calls are TRBV7-2 and TRBJ2-1; 8 nucleotides agree with TRBD2. Per germline, CDR1 SGHTA and CDR2 FQGNSA. V gave up 6 bases and J gave up 5 bases; unmatched junction bases: 9. This CDR3 comprises 15 residues. The CDR3 loop reads CASSPRAGGNNEQFF. For the CDR3, the DNA is TGTGCCAGCAGTCCCCGTGCGGGGGGAAACAATGAGCAGTTCTTC.

The rearrangement joins TRBV4-3 to TRBJ2-3; D is perhaps TRBD2 (6 bases). The CDR3 is made up of 15 amino acids. Germline CDR1 LGHNA, CDR2 YSLEER. V was pared by 2 bases and J by 2 bases, with 11 bases between. The CDR3 loop is CASSQLAEPTDTQYF. CDR3 bases: TGCGCCAGCAGCCAATTAGCGGAGCCCACAGATACGCAGTATTTT.

This clone showed up just a few times. The J gene is TRBJ1-1, the V gene TRBV29-1; D ambiguous. The V gene lost 6 bases and the J gene lost 4 bases, with 15 bases spanning the gap. The CDR3 totals 13 residues. Germline CDR1 SQVTM, CDR2 ANQGSEA. CDR3 loop: CSVSTDKSTEAFF. DNA for the CDR3: TGCAGCGTCTCCACTGACAAGAGCACTGAAGCTTTCTTT. Combining the CDR3 with reference TRBV29-1 and TRBJ1-1 gives the whole variable domain SAVISQKPSRDICQRGTSLTIQCQVDSQVTMMFWYRQQPGQSLTLIATANQGSEATYESGFVIDKFPISRPNLTFSTLTVSNMSPEDSSIYLCSVSTDKSTEAFFGQGTRLTVV.

The V gene is TRBV11-2, the J gene TRBJ2-7; 7 bases fit TRBD2. This CDR3 has 15 residues. Germline CDR1 is SGHAT and CDR2 is FQNNGV. V lost 2 bases, J lost 3 bases, and 7 bases stayed unmatched. The CDR3 reads CASSLLGGGNYEQYF. The CDR3 bases are TGTGCCAGCAGCTTACTCGGCGGGGGAAACTACGAGCAGTACTTC. The whole variable domain, filled in from reference TRBV11-2 and TRBJ2-7, reads EAGVAQSPRYKIIEKRQSVAFWCNPISGHATLYWYQQILGQGPKLLIQFQNNGVVDDSQLPKDRFSAERLKGVDSTLKIQPAKLEDSAVYLCASSLLGGGNYEQYFGPGTRLTVT.

This clone showed up just a few times. CDR3 sequence reads: CAISKDSWTGELFF. The CDR3 DNA reads TGTGCCATATCGAAGGACAGCTGGACCGGGGAGCTGTTTTTT. The V gene is TRBV19, the J gene TRBJ2-2; maybe TRBD1 (6 bases). The CDR3 has 14 amino acids. In germline, CDR1 is LNHDA, CDR2 SQIVND (reference sequence). V was shortened by 10 bases and J by 5 bases, with 17 bases between the two germline ends.

The chain uses TRBV29-1 and TRBJ1-2; D is undetermined. V was pared by 4 bases and J by 8 bases, with 14 bases between. CDR3 length: 12 amino acids. CDR1 SQVTM and CDR2 ANQGSEA come from the germline V gene. The CDR3 reads CSVGHPTGGYTF. The CDR3 coding sequence is TGCAGCGTTGGACATCCTACGGGGGGCTACACCTTC.

The chain combines TRBV20-1 with TRBJ2-2; D gene unclear. The V gene lost 0 bases and the J gene lost 7 bases, with 3 bases spanning the gap. The germline V gene encodes CDR1 DFQATT and CDR2 SNEGSKA (reference sequence). The CDR3 runs to 11 residues. CDR3 DNA: TGCAGTGCTAGAGAAGGCGGGGAGCTGTTTTTT. Encoded protein: CSAREGGELFF.

In its sample, this clone was seen once. The chain joins TRBV6-5 to TRBJ1-5; 9 bases agree with TRBD1. The CDR3 is 14 residues long. Unmatched junction bases numbered 7, after V lost 6 bases and J lost 7 bases. Germline CDR1 is MNHEY and CDR2 is SVGAGI. CDR3 bases: TGTGCCAGCAGCCAGGACAGGGGTGAACAGCCCCAGCATTTT. Amino acid sequence: CASSQDRGEQPQHF.

This clone was counted a few times. This sequence joins TRBV5-4 and TRBJ2-7; a possible D gene is TRBD2 (5 bases). In germline, CDR1 is SGHNT, CDR2 YYREEE (reference sequence). This CDR3 region has 14 residues. Trimming left V 2 bases short and J 4 bases short, with 13 bases between. This CDR3 is CASSLVGERYEQYF. CDR3 nucleotide sequence: TGTGCCAGCAGCTTAGTTGGGGAGAGGTACGAGCAGTACTTC.

This clone was counted many times. The rearrangement joins TRBV29-1 to TRBJ2-1; 10 nucleotides agree with TRBD2. The V gene end was trimmed by 3 bases and the J gene end by 3 bases; junction bases not matched to a gene: 5. This CDR3 has 15 amino acids. Germline loops: CDR1 SQVTM, CDR2 ANQGSEA. CDR3 DNA sequence: TGCAGCGTTGAGGGCCGGACTAGCGGCTACAATGAGCAGTTCTTC. Its translation: CSVEGRTSGYNEQFF.

The chain has TRBV10-3 and TRBJ1-1, with D possibly TRBD1 on 5 matching bases. CDR1 ENHRY and CDR2 SYGVKD come from the germline V gene. The V gene lost 2 bases and the J gene lost 12 bases, with 16 bases spanning the gap. The CDR3 sequence is 13 residues long. The CDR3 is CAISEGRRGITFF. CDR3 nucleotides: TGTGCCATCAGTGAGGGGCGTAGGGGCATAACTTTCTTT.

V usage is TRBV10-3 and J usage is TRBJ2-1; 8 bases agree with TRBD2. Germline V lookup: CDR1 ENHRY, CDR2 SYGVKD. The CDR3 length is 15 residues. V lost 1 base to trimming and J lost 3 bases; unmatched junction nucleotides: 2. As DNA, the CDR3 is TGTGCCATCAGTGAGTGGACTAGCAGCTACAATGAGCAGTTCTTC. Encoded protein: CAISEWTSSYNEQFF.

The chain recombines TRBV28 with TRBJ1-5, with D perhaps TRBD1 (5 bases). This CDR3 is 15 amino acids long. CDR1 is MDHEN and CDR2 is SYDVKM in the germline V gene. The germline V and J ends were trimmed by 3 bases and 0 bases, with 9 bases remaining between them. For the CDR3, the DNA is TGTGCCAGCAGTTTCCCGACAGTTAGCAATCAGCCCCAGCATTTT. Encoded protein: CASSFPTVSNQPQHF.

This clone showed up just a few times. In DNA, the CDR3 is TGTGCCAGCAGTGAATTCAGGGGGCCTTACGAGCAGTACTTC. Amino acids: CASSEFRGPYEQYF. This chain joins TRBV25-1 and TRBJ2-7; 8 bases fit TRBD1. V trimming: 1 base; J trimming: 4 bases; junction bases outside the gene matches: 3. The germline V gene encodes CDR1 MGHDK and CDR2 SYGVNS. CDR3 length: 14 amino acids.

This chain links TRBV19 with TRBJ2-5; TRBD1 matches 11 bases. This CDR3 is built from 15 residues. The germline V gene encodes CDR1 LNHDA and CDR2 SQIVND (reference sequence). The ends lost 3 bases at V and 6 bases at J; junction bases unmatched: 6. As DNA, the CDR3 is TGTGCCAGTAGTATTGGACAGGGGGCCTTGAAGACCCAGTACTTC. The encoded protein is CASSIGQGALKTQYF.

The rearrangement links TRBV25-1 to TRBJ1-6; D is unclear. This CDR3 is 15 amino acids long. V lost 0 bases and J lost 4, with 7 bases in between. CDR1 is MGHDK and CDR2 is SYGVNS in the germline V gene. This chain's CDR3 is CASSEYDRYNSPLHF. CDR3 in DNA: TGTGCCAGCAGTGAATACGATCGGTATAATTCACCCCTCCACTTT.

The sample holds a few counts of this clone. The chain recombines TRBV5-4 with TRBJ2-5; D is ambiguous. V was pared by 1 base and J by 5 bases, with 12 bases between. The CDR3 consists of 14 residues. Per germline, CDR1 SGHNT and CDR2 YYREEE (reference sequence). As DNA, the CDR3 is TGTGCCAGCAGCTTGACCCCGTCGCGGGAGACCCAGTACTTC. This translates into CASSLTPSRETQYF.

This clone was observed a handful of times. J is TRBJ1-6 and V is TRBV5-1; a possible D gene is TRBD1 (5 bases). Germline-derived CDR1 and CDR2 are SGHRS and YFSETQ. The CDR3 spans 14 residues. The ends were cut back, 0 bases at V and 7 bases at J, with 8 bases in the middle. The CDR3 reads CASSLDRRNSPLHF. Here the CDR3 DNA reads TGCGCCAGCAGCTTGGACAGGCGGAATTCACCCCTCCACTTT.

In this sample, this clone turned up a few times. The gene calls are TRBV2 and TRBJ1-6; D uncertain. CDR3 length equals 12 residues. Germline loops: CDR1 SNHLY, CDR2 FYNNEI. Trimming took 5 bases from V and 11 from J, leaving 10 bases between them. CDR3 nucleotide sequence: TGTGCCAGCAGTTACAGCCTTCCACCCCTCCACTTT. It yields the protein CASSYSLPPLHF.

The chain combines TRBV7-2 with TRBJ2-1; possibly TRBD1 for D (5 bases). Germline V gene data show CDR1 as SGHTA and CDR2 as FQGNSA. The V end lost 1 base, the J end lost 0 bases, and 13 bases lay between the germline ends. This CDR3 is 17 amino acids long. The CDR3 loop is CASSLELRQSSYNEQFF. The CDR3 bases are TGTGCCAGCAGCTTAGAACTTCGACAGAGCTCCTACAATGAGCAGTTCTTC. The full variable domain, in which reference TRBV7-2 and TRBJ2-1 provide the parts outside the CDR3, is GAGVSQSPSNKVTEKGKDVELRCDPISGHTALYWYRQSLGQGLEFLIYFQGNSAPDKSGLPSDRFSAERTGGSVSTLTIQRTQQEDSAVYLCASSLELRQSSYNEQFFGPGTRLTVL.

This clone turned up a few times. J is TRBJ2-7 and V is TRBV10-3, with TRBD2 identical over 9 bases. This CDR3 is 16 amino acids long. Germline CDR1 ENHRY, CDR2 SYGVKD. Trimming took 6 bases from V and 2 from J; bases not matched to a gene: 11. The CDR3 loop is CAIRGVSGSQTYEQYF. The CDR3 DNA is TGTGCCATCAGAGGGGTTAGCGGGAGTCAGACCTACGAGCAGTACTTC.

This clone was seen a handful of times. The chain carries TRBV29-1 and TRBJ2-3; 7 bases match TRBD1. Germline V gene sequence: CDR1 SQVTM, CDR2 ANQGSEA. The CDR3 spans 15 residues. V gave up 6 bases and J gave up 5 bases; unmatched junction bases: 14. The CDR3 spells CSVSEGARSQDTQYF. The CDR3 nucleotides are TGCAGCGTCTCAGAGGGGGCGCGGAGTCAAGATACGCAGTATTTT.

This clone was picked up a small number of times. The V and J genes are TRBV9 and TRBJ2-5; 7 bases align to TRBD2. The CDR3 is made up of 17 amino acids. V trimming: 4 bases; J trimming: 5 bases; junction bases outside the gene matches: 17. Germline V gene sequence: CDR1 SGDLS, CDR2 YYNGEE. The CDR3 loop reads CASSPSVVGAGRETQYF. The CDR3 bases are TGTGCCAGCAGCCCTTCCGTGGTGGGAGCGGGAAGGGAGACCCAGTACTTC.

With regard to this clone: Within the sample, other DNA sequences also encode this same CDR3. This chain links TRBV4-3 with TRBJ2-5, with a weak D call TRBD1 (7 bases). This CDR3 region has 14 residues. Germline V gene lookup returns CDR1 LGHNA and CDR2 YSLEER. The V end was cut by 3 bases, the J end by 4 bases, with 12 bases between. CDR3 sequence: CASSQRQGGETQYF. DNA of the CDR3: TGCGCCAGCAGCCAGAGACAGGGAGGAGAGACCCAGTACTTC.

This clone was seen a few times. This chain connects TRBV5-6 to TRBJ1-6; D call uncertain. Germline V lookup: CDR1 SGHDT, CDR2 YYEEEE. CDR3 length: 13 amino acids. The V end was cut by 3 bases, the J end by 8 bases, with 9 bases between. For the CDR3, the DNA is TGTGCCAGCAGCTCTTATTTGCATTCACCCCTCCACTTT. This translates into CASSSYLHSPLHF.

This clone was seen a few times. The genes are TRBV30 and TRBJ1-2; 7 bases agree with TRBD1. Trimming at V came to 5 bases and at J to 2 bases, leaving 5 bases not matched to a gene. CDR3 size: 13 residues. Germline assignment: CDR1 GTSNPN and CDR2 SVGIG (reference sequence). CDR3 amino acids: CAWVRGRNYGYTF. Written as DNA, the CDR3 is TGTGCCTGGGTGAGGGGGCGCAACTATGGCTACACCTTC.